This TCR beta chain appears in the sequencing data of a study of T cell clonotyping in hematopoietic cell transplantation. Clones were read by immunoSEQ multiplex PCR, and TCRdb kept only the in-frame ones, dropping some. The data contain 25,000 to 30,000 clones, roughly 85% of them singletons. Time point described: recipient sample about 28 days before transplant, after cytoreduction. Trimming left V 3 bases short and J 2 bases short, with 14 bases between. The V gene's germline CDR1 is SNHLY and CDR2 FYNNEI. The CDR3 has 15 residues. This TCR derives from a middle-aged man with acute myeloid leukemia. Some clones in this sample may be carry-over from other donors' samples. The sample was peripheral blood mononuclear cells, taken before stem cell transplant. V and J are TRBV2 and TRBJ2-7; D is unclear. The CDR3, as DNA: TGTGCCAGCAGTGATGTTGCCGAGACTGCCTACGAGCAGTACTTC. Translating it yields CASSDVAETAYEQYF.